The entry that follows covers one T cell receptor beta chain sequence. Its antigen is still unknown. The sort gate was single viable CD3+CD4+CD8-CD45RO+ cells for memory CD4+ T cells. This sample stems from a study of memory CD4+ T cells and cytomegalovirus serostatus. Across the whole study: Of the healthy Belgian adults, fewer than 10 were CMV seropositive and about two dozen seronegative.

Study observations and caveats: Each of approximately 61 CMV-associated TCRbeta sequences occurred in one to five individuals.

Source study methods: Out-of-frame sequences were removed, leaving some 2 million distinct TCRbeta sequences. Profiling relied on immunoSEQ multiplex PCR, and the TCRdb table lists in-frame clones only, not all of them. The V and J calls and clone size were taken over from that table, and D and trimming were inferred from the DNA. The table has under 55,000 clones, about 80% seen once. The sequence derives from an adult in good health and CMV-seronegative. Sequenced: memory CD4+ T cells from blood.

The CDR3 region is CASSFDDLAGNTIYF. Written as DNA, the CDR3 is TGTGCCAGCAGTTTTGACGATCTGGCTGGAAACACCATATATTTT. The chain employs TRBV28 and TRBJ1-3; D remains unclear. This CDR3 contains 15 residues. V was trimmed by 3 bases and J by 2 bases, leaving 11 bases between them. The germline gives CDR1 MDHEN, CDR2 SYDVKM.